The source of this T cell receptor (beta chain) is a study of Graves' ophthalmopathy and Graves' hyperthyroidism. Comment on this clonotype: What it binds is unknown.

A duration under 3 months, NOSPECS ≥4, CAS ≥3 and moderate-to-severe activity characterized the donors with ophthalmopathy. Amplification of TCR beta CDR3 regions used RNA transcripts. RT-PCR was first run with HTBI primers, then multiplex PCR in a second round. TCRdb re-called the multiplex PCR reads through MiXCR, storing one row per CDR3 protein. The table has about 240,000 distinct CDR3 sequences, around 42% seen once; the top ten hold less than 50%. Notes on the study in general: Blood samples also showed most expanded thyroid clonotypes exceeding 0.001 frequency.

The junction had 5 bases not matched to a gene; V was cut back by 6 bases and J by 9 bases. The CDR3 spans 13 residues. V and J are TRBV12-3 or TRBV12-4 and TRBJ1-6, with TRBD1 matching over 7 bases. Sequenced input: peripheral blood. The sequence derives from an adult man with Graves' ophthalmopathy. This CDR3 reads CASRSGGTSPLHF. In DNA, the CDR3 is TGTGCCAGCAGGTCAGGGGGTACTTCACCCCTCCACTTT.